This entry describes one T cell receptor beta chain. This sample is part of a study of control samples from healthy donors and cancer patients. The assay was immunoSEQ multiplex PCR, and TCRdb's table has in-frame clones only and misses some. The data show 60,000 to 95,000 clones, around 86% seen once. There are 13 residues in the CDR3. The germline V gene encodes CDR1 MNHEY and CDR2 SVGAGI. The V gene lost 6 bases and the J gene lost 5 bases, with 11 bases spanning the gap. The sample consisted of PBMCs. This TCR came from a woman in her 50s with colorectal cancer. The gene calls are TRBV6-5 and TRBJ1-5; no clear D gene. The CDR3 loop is CASSSGRDQPQHF. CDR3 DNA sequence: TGTGCCAGCAGCTCCGGGAGGGATCAGCCCCAGCATTTT.